The T cell receptor (beta chain) described here comes from a study of blood T cell repertoires in COVID-19. Study details: The United States, Italy and Spain were the sources of the acute and convalescent COVID-19 samples.

Clones were read by immunoSEQ multiplex PCR, and TCRdb kept only the in-frame ones, dropping some. The sample comprises some 100,000 clones, about nine tenths of which are singletons, and about 7.7% rests with the top ten. CDR3 length: 12 amino acids. V shed 1 base, J shed 10 bases, and the junction held 1 base outside the gene matches. The germline V gene has CDR1 LGHNT and CDR2 FRNRAP. The receptor was isolated from a human donor in a cohort sampled during active COVID-19. The sequencing sample was made of peripheral blood. The chain carries TRBV12-5 and TRBJ2-1; 7 nucleotides line up with TRBD2. For the CDR3, the DNA is TGTGCTAGTGGTTTGGCGACTAGCGAGCAGTTCTTC. Its translation: CASGLATSEQFF.